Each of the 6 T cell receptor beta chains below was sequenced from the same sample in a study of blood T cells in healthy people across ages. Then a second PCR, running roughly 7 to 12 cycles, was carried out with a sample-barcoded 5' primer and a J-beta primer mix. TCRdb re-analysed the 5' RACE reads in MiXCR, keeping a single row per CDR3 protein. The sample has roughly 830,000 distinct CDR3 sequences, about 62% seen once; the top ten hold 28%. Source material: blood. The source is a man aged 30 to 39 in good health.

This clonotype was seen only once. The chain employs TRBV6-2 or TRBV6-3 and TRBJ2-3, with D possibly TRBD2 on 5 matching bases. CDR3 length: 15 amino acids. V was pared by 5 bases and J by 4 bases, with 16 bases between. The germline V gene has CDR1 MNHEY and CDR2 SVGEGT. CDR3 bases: TGTGCCAGCAGTCCCGGAAGAGGGCAGGCAGATACGCAGTATTTT. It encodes CASSPGRGQADTQYF.

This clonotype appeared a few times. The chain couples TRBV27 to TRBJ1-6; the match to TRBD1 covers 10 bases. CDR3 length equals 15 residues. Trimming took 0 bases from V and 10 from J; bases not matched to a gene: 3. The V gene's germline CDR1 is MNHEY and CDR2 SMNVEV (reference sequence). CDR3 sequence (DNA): TGTGCCAGCAGTTTATCAGGGACAGGGGTCTCACCCCTCCACTTT. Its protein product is CASSLSGTGVSPLHF.

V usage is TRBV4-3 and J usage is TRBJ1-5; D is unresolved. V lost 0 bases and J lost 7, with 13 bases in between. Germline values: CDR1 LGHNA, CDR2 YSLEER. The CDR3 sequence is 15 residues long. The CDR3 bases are TGCGCCAGCAGCCAAGATCATGGGGTCAGACAGCCCCAGCATTTT. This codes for CASSQDHGVRQPQHF.

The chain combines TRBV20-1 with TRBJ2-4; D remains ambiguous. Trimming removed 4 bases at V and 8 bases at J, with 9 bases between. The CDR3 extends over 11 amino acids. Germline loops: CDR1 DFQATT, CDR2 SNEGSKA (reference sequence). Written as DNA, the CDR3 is TGCAGTGCTACCAACGGTGACATTCAGTACTTC. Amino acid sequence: CSATNGDIQYF.

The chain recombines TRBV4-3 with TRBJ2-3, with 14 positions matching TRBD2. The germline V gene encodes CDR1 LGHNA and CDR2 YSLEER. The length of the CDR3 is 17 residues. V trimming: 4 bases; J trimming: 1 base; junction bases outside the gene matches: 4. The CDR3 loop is CASSPTSGGAGTDTQYF. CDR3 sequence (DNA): TGCGCCAGCAGCCCGACTAGCGGGGGGGCCGGCACAGATACGCAGTATTTT.

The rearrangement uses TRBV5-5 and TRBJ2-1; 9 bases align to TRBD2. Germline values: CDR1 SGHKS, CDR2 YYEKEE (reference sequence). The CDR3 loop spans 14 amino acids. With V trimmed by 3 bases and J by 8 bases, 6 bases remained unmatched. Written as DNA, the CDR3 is TGTGCCAGCAGCTCGGGACTAGCTGGCTATGAGCAGTTCTTC. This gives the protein CASSSGLAGYEQFF.